What follows are 23 T cell receptor beta chains derived from one specimen sequenced in a study of blood T cell repertoires in COVID-19. Libraries were prepared by immunoSEQ multiplex PCR; TCRdb keeps only in-frame clonotypes and omits some of them. This sample has 90,000 to 110,000 clones, with roughly 79% found just once. Sequenced input: peripheral blood. These receptors all come from a man of 80 years or more with acute or convalescent COVID-19.

This clone appeared once. The chain combines TRBV11-2 with TRBJ2-4; 10 nucleotides line up with TRBD2. The V segment lost 6 bases and the J segment 7 bases; nucleotides outside the gene matches: 9. Germline assignment: CDR1 SGHAT and CDR2 FQNNGV. The CDR3 is 15 amino acids. This chain's CDR3 is CASSRAGGPGNIQYF. Here the CDR3 DNA reads TGTGCCAGCAGTCGAGCGGGAGGGCCGGGTAACATTCAGTACTTC. Full variable domain (rest looked up from reference TRBV11-2 and TRBJ2-4): EAGVAQSPRYKIIEKRQSVAFWCNPISGHATLYWYQQILGQGPKLLIQFQNNGVVDDSQLPKDRFSAERLKGVDSTLKIQPAKLEDSAVYLCASSRAGGPGNIQYFGAGTRLSVL.

The chain employs TRBV30 and TRBJ2-1; 7 bases fit TRBD2. The germline CDR1 and CDR2 sequences are GTSNPN and SVGIG (reference sequence). J gave up 3 bases and V 2 bases, and 7 bases lay outside the gene matches. The CDR3 covers 15 residues. This CDR3 reads CAWSRGVGVYNEQFF. DNA for the CDR3: TGTGCCTGGAGTCGGGGGGTAGGGGTCTACAATGAGCAGTTCTTC.

The chain carries TRBV19 and TRBJ2-1, with D unresolved. V was pared by 5 bases and J by 7 bases, with 9 bases between. The CDR3 is made up of 12 amino acids. The germline V gene has CDR1 LNHDA and CDR2 SQIVND (reference sequence). CDR3 coding DNA: TGTGCCAGTAGTCCCTCTAGGAATGAGCAGTTCTTC. This encodes CASSPSRNEQFF.

J is TRBJ2-4 and V is TRBV28, with D perhaps matching TRBD2 (5 bases). Trimming took off 6 bases at V and 6 bases at J, with 21 bases between the two ends. The CDR3 length is 16 residues. Germline lookup yields CDR1 MDHEN and CDR2 SYDVKM. As DNA, the CDR3 is TGTGCCAGCAGCCAAGCTTTAATCCGGGGATCAAACATTCAGTACTTC. Translation: CASSQALIRGSNIQYF.

This clone was picked up a small number of times. The chain uses TRBV5-1 and TRBJ2-2; D unclear. Trimming removed 5 bases at V and 1 base at J, with 9 bases between. The CDR3 is 14 amino acids. Germline V gives CDR1 SGHRS, CDR2 YFSETQ. The CDR3 is CASSSVLNTGELFF. The DNA for the CDR3 is TGCGCCAGCAGTTCGGTCCTGAACACCGGGGAGCTGTTTTTT.

In DNA form, the CDR3 reads TGTGCCAGCAGCCAAGACAGGCGCGGGACGCAGTATTTT. This encodes CASSQDRRGTQYF. The chain uses TRBV14 and TRBJ2-3, with a weak D call TRBD2 (5 bases). The CDR3 is 13 amino acids. Germline assignment: CDR1 SGHDN and CDR2 FVKESK. V lost 0 bases and J 9 bases, leaving 10 bases between the germline ends.

This clone was seen only once. The CDR3 bases are TGTGCCAGCAGCACAGCAGAATCTGGGGCCAACGTCCTGACTTTC. Translated: CASSTAESGANVLTF. This rearrangement joins TRBV5-4 to TRBJ2-6; D gene ambiguous. CDR1 SGHNT and CDR2 YYREEE come from the germline V gene (reference sequence). V was clipped by 4 bases and J by 1 base, with 9 bases between them. The CDR3 is 15 residues long.

The chain links TRBV15 to TRBJ2-2; D possibly corresponds to TRBD2 (6 bases). The CDR3 contains 15 residues. The ends were cut back, 5 bases at V and 6 bases at J, with 16 bases in the middle. Germline lookup yields CDR1 LNHNV and CDR2 YYDKDF (reference sequence). The CDR3 region is CATSPRLERAGELFF. In DNA, the CDR3 is TGTGCCACCAGCCCCCGACTAGAGAGGGCCGGGGAGCTGTTTTTT.

The chain links TRBV7-2 to TRBJ2-7, with 8 bases identical to TRBD1. The ends lost 5 bases at V and 6 bases at J; junction bases unmatched: 12. Germline lookup yields CDR1 SGHTA and CDR2 FQGNSA. CDR3 length equals 15 residues. The CDR3 coding sequence is TGTGCCAGCAGCCCCTCCTCAGGGGGCCCCCGCGAGCAGTACTTC. This codes for CASSPSSGGPREQYF.

This clone is a singleton in its sample. This chain joins TRBV27 and TRBJ2-3; 10 nucleotides agree with TRBD2. The CDR3 runs 16 residues. Germline values: CDR1 MNHEY, CDR2 SMNVEV (reference sequence). Losses at the gene ends were 3 bases for V and 4 bases for J; bases not matched to a gene: 7. CDR3 sequence reads: CASSFGAGGRSDTQYF. The CDR3 DNA is TGTGCCAGCAGTTTTGGAGCGGGAGGGCGCTCAGATACGCAGTATTTT.

This clone was seen only once. The chain is built from TRBV11-3 and TRBJ2-1, with 10 bases lining up with TRBD2. This CDR3 contains 15 residues. V lost 4 bases to trimming and J lost 2 bases; unmatched junction nucleotides: 2. CDR1 is SGHNT, CDR2 YENEEA, per germline. DNA for the CDR3: TGTGCCAGCAGCTCGGGACTAGCGACCTACAATGAGCAGTTCTTC. Encoded protein: CASSSGLATYNEQFF.

The chain has TRBV20-1 and TRBJ2-7, with D hard to call. There are 10 residues in the CDR3. The germline V and J ends were trimmed by 5 bases and 2 bases, with 4 bases remaining between them. The germline V gene has CDR1 DFQATT and CDR2 SNEGSKA (reference sequence). The CDR3 coding sequence is TGCAGTGCTGGGCCCTACGAGCAGTACTTC. Translation gives CSAGPYEQYF.

V usage is TRBV30 and J usage is TRBJ2-1, with a possible D match to TRBD2 (6 bases). Trimming took 3 bases from V and 0 from J, leaving 15 bases between them. Germline CDR1 GTSNPN, CDR2 SVGIG (reference sequence). CDR3 length: 16 residues. The CDR3 coding sequence is TGTGCCTGGAGGGGGACTGCTTGGAGCTCCTACAATGAGCAGTTCTTC. It yields the protein CAWRGTAWSSYNEQFF.

V usage is TRBV11-2 and J usage is TRBJ2-3, with D maybe TRBD2 (5 bases). The V end was cut by 3 bases, the J end by 3 bases, with 22 bases between. There are 18 residues in the CDR3. Per germline, CDR1 SGHAT and CDR2 FQNNGV. This CDR3 reads CASSFYPMINGKTDTQYF. In nucleotides, the CDR3 is TGTGCCAGCAGCTTTTACCCCATGATTAACGGGAAGACAGATACGCAGTATTTT.

This chain links TRBV10-3 with TRBJ1-1; D uncertain. The germline V and J ends were trimmed by 8 bases and 1 base, with 17 bases remaining between them. CDR1 is ENHRY and CDR2 is SYGVKD in the germline V gene. CDR3 length: 15 amino acids. The CDR3 is CAIRPYLIANTEAFF. Written as DNA, the CDR3 is TGTGCCATCCGACCATACTTGATAGCGAACACTGAAGCTTTCTTT.

This clone appeared a few times. This chain uses TRBV5-1 with TRBJ2-7, with D perhaps TRBD1 (5 bases). CDR1 is SGHRS and CDR2 is YFSETQ in the germline V gene. The CDR3 contains 14 residues. Trimming removed 1 base at V and 2 bases at J, with 10 bases between. The CDR3 region is CASSLMGPAYEQYF. The CDR3 region has the DNA TGCGCCAGCAGCTTGATGGGGCCGGCCTACGAGCAGTACTTC. Using reference TRBV5-1 and TRBJ2-7 for the parts outside the CDR3, the full variable domain is KAGVTQTPRYLIKTRGQQVTLSCSPISGHRSVSWYQQTPGQGLQFLFEYFSETQRNKGNFPGRFSGRQFSNSRSEMNVSTLELGDSALYLCASSLMGPAYEQYFGPGTRLTVT.

The V call is TRBV5-8, the J call TRBJ1-4; 7 nucleotides match TRBD1. V lost 4 bases and J lost 5; bases outside the gene matches: 8. Germline loops: CDR1 SGHTS, CDR2 YDEGEE. The CDR3 length is 15 residues. CDR3 protein: CASSLGTVYNEKLFF. In DNA, the CDR3 is TGTGCCAGCAGCCTTGGGACAGTCTACAATGAAAAACTGTTTTTT. Supplemented by reference TRBV5-8 and TRBJ1-4, the full variable domain reads EAGVTQSPTHLIKTRGQQATLRCSPISGHTSVYWYQQALGLGLQFLLWYDEGEERNRGNFPPRFSGRQFPNYSSELNVNALELEDSALYLCASSLGTVYNEKLFFGSGTQLSVL.

This chain uses TRBV28 with TRBJ2-3; 7 nucleotides line up with TRBD1. There are 13 residues in the CDR3. V gave up 10 bases and J gave up 2 bases; unmatched junction bases: 6. Germline lookup yields CDR1 MDHEN and CDR2 SYDVKM. CDR3 amino acids: CATRTGNTDTQYF. The CDR3 DNA reads as TGTGCCACCCGGACAGGCAACACAGATACGCAGTATTTT.

V is TRBV7-2 and J is TRBJ2-1; the D gene is possibly TRBD1 (5 bases). Germline CDR1 is SGHTA and CDR2 is FQGNSA. The CDR3 is made up of 14 amino acids. Trimming took off 2 bases at V and 2 bases at J, with 7 bases between the two ends. The CDR3 nucleotides are TGTGCCAGCAGCTTACAGGGTACCTACAATGAGCAGTTCTTC. It yields the protein CASSLQGTYNEQFF.

This clone was picked up one time. J is TRBJ2-5 and V is TRBV5-1; possibly TRBD1 for D (6 bases). V was cut by 4 bases and J by 1 base, with 11 bases left in between. Per germline, CDR1 SGHRS and CDR2 YFSETQ. There are 14 residues in the CDR3. The CDR3 loop is CASSPRGLQETQYF. The CDR3 nucleotides are TGCGCCAGCAGCCCCAGGGGTCTCCAAGAGACCCAGTACTTC.

In nucleotides, the CDR3 is TGCAGCGCCGGACCAGGCAGGGGGCAAATTGAAAAACTGTTTTTT. Amino acid sequence: CSAGPGRGQIEKLFF. The chain has TRBV29-1 and TRBJ1-4, with 8 bases aligning to TRBD1. The CDR3 is made up of 15 amino acids. The germline CDR1 and CDR2 sequences are SQVTM and ANQGSEA. J lost 7 bases, V lost 7 bases, and 14 bases had no gene match. The full variable domain, rest sourced from reference TRBV29-1 and TRBJ1-4, is SAVISQKPSRDICQRGTSLTIQCQVDSQVTMMFWYRQQPGQSLTLIATANQGSEATYESGFVIDKFPISRPNLTFSTLTVSNMSPEDSSIYLCSAGPGRGQIEKLFFGSGTQLSVL.

This chain joins TRBV28 and TRBJ2-7; tentatively, D is TRBD1 (6 bases). CDR3 length equals 15 residues. V was clipped by 2 bases and J by 3 bases, with 14 bases between them. Germline-derived CDR1 and CDR2 are MDHEN and SYDVKM. Here the CDR3 DNA reads TGTGCCAGCAGTTTAGGGGGCCCCCCCCTCTACGAGCAGTACTTC. It yields the protein CASSLGGPPLYEQYF.

The V call is TRBV3-1 (or the pseudogene TRBV3-2), the J call TRBJ2-2, with 11 positions matching TRBD2. The ends lost 4 bases at V and 6 bases at J; junction bases unmatched: 10. There are 17 residues in the CDR3. Germline V gene lookup returns CDR1 LGHDT and CDR2 YNNKEL (reference sequence). This CDR3 reads CASSRLLTSGKAGELFF. CDR3 nucleotides: TGTGCCAGCAGCCGCCTTTTGACTAGCGGGAAGGCCGGGGAGCTGTTTTTT.